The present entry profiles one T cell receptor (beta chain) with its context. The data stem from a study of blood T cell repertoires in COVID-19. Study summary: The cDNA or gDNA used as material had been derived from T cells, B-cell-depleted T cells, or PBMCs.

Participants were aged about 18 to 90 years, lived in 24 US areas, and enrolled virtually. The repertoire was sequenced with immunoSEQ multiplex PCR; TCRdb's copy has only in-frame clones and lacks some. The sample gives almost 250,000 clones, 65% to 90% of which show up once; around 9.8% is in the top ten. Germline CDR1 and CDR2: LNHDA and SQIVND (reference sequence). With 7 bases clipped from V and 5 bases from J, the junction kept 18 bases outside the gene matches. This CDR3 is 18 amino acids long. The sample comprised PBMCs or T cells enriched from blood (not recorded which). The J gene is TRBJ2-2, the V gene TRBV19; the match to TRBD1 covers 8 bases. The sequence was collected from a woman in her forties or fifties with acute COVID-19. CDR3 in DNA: TGTGCCAGTATGAGAGAAATACAGGGGGTTCTTGGGACCGGGGAGCTGTTTTTT. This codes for CASMREIQGVLGTGELFF.